This is a list of T cell receptor beta chains from one sample in a study of cytomegalovirus exposure and HLA in healthy donors. Clones were sequenced by immunoSEQ multiplex PCR, and TCRdb holds only the in-frame ones, with some missing. This table has over 150,000 clones, around 80% appearing once. Material for sequencing was PBMCs. These receptors were collected from a woman in her fifties or sixties in good health and CMV-seropositive. Each CDR3 is given with its conserved first and last residue. The D gene is left open where the match is weak. Clone size, where shown, is once, few, many, or a class for clones that have expanded.

.,TRBJ2-6,TRBV6-5,.,TGTGCCAGCGCCATCTCTGGGGCCAACGGCCTGACTTTC,CASAISGANGLTF
TRBD2,TRBJ2-3,TRBV19,.,TGTGCCAGTAGTACAGCCGGGACTAGCGGGAGGGTCCGGGGCACAGATACGCAGTATTTT,CASSTAGTSGRVRGTDTQYF
TRBD1,TRBJ1-1,TRBV7-3,few,TGTGCCAGCAGCCGTAATCAGGGGGACACTGAAGCTTTCTTT,CASSRNQGDTEAFF
.,TRBJ1-6,TRBV2,.,TGTGCCAGCAGCTTCACAACACCTAATTCACCCCTCCACTTT,CASSFTTPNSPLHF
.,TRBJ2-7,TRBV28,once,TGTGCCAGCAGTTTCTCAGGGAGGATGACCTCCTACGAGCAGTACTTC,CASSFSGRMTSYEQYF
.,TRBJ1-5,TRBV6-5,.,TGTGCCAGCAGTTACTCACAGGATCGCTCGAGTCCCCAGCATTTT,CASSYSQDRSSPQHF
TRBD2,TRBJ2-3,TRBV7-2,.,TGTGCCATGGCGGGGGGAACAGATACGCAGTATTTT,CAMAGGTDTQYF
.,TRBJ1-2,TRBV28,.,TGTGCCAGCAGTTTCCGGGGAGGCTACACCTTC,CASSFRGGYTF
.,TRBJ2-3,TRBV9,.,TGTGCCAGCAGCGTAGCTCTGTCCACAGATACGCAGTATTTT,CASSVALSTDTQYF
TRBD2,TRBJ2-2,TRBV28,.,TGTGCCAGCAGTTCCCGGACTAGCGGGATATACGGGGAGCTGTTTTTT,CASSSRTSGIYGELFF
.,TRBJ2-2,TRBV4-1,.,TGCGCCAGCAGCCAAGATCTTGGGGAGCTGTTTTTT,CASSQDLGELFF
.,TRBJ2-7,TRBV5-6,.,TGTGCCAGCAGCTTGTCAGGGGTTCCCGCCTTC,CASSLSGVPAF
TRBD2,TRBJ2-1,TRBV11-2,.,TGTGCCAGCAGCTTAGGAGAGGCGGGAGGCCACGAGCAGTTCTTC,CASSLGEAGGHEQFF
TRBD2,TRBJ2-7,TRBV6-5,.,TGTGCCAGCAGTTACTCAGGGACTAGCGGCTACGAGCAGTACTTC,CASSYSGTSGYEQYF
TRBD2,TRBJ2-1,TRBV5-1,.,TGCGCCAGCAGCTCTAGACTAGCGGGGGGTTTCAATGAGCAGTTCTTC,CASSSRLAGGFNEQFF
TRBD1,TRBJ1-3,TRBV6-1,.,TGTGCCAGCAGAGAGGGACAGGGAAGGAACACCATATATTTT,CASREGQGRNTIYF
.,TRBJ2-3,TRBV28,.,TGTGCCAGCAGTTTAGTTGCGGGGTGGGTCGGGTATACGCAGTATTTT,CASSLVAGWVGYTQYF
TRBD1,TRBJ2-7,TRBV11-2,once,TGTGCCAGCAGCTTGGGGACAGGGGGCGCGTCCGAGCAGTACTTC,CASSLGTGGASEQYF
TRBD2,TRBJ2-2,TRBV18,.,TGTGCCAGCTCACTACGGAGTGACCTAGCGGGAGTCTCCGGGGAGCTGTTTTTT,CASSLRSDLAGVSGELFF
TRBD2,TRBJ2-1,TRBV27,.,TGTGCCAGCAGTTTATCGCTAGCGGGAGATGGATCCTACAATGAGCAGTTCTTC,CASSLSLAGDGSYNEQFF
TRBD1,TRBJ1-3,TRBV18,.,TGTGCCAGCTCACCACGAGACAGGGGACGTGGAAACACCATATATTTT,CASSPRDRGRGNTIYF
.,TRBJ2-6,TRBV6-4,.,TGTGCCAGCAGTCCCCAAGGGGGCTCTGGGGCCAACGTCCTGACTTTC,CASSPQGGSGANVLTF
TRBD1,TRBJ2-1,TRBV7-9,.,TGTGCCAGCAGCCTATGGACAGGGGGCTCCTACAATGAGCAGTTCTTC,CASSLWTGGSYNEQFF
.,TRBJ1-4,TRBV7-2,.,TGTGCCAGCAGCTCTAGCTCGGTTTATGGTGAAAAACTGTTTTTT,CASSSSSVYGEKLFF
TRBD1,TRBJ2-7,TRBV10-2,.,TGCGCCAGCAGTCCGGGACAGCCGGGGGAGCAGTACTTC,CASSPGQPGEQYF
TRBD1,TRBJ1-2,TRBV10-3,once,TGTGCCATCCAACGGACAGGAGTCTATGGCTACACCTTC,CAIQRTGVYGYTF
.,TRBJ2-7,TRBV28,.,TGTGCCAGCGTCTCTCCGGCAGGGGCCCTCTACGAGCAGTACTTC,CASVSPAGALYEQYF
TRBD1,TRBJ1-5,TRBV11-2,.,TGTGCCAGCAGCCTAGATTCGGTTCGACAGGGGCTATATCGGCCCCAGCATTTT,CASSLDSVRQGLYRPQHF